Listed here are 31 T cell receptor beta chains from one sample, sequenced in a study of control samples from healthy donors and cancer patients. Using immunoSEQ multiplex PCR, the repertoire was profiled, and TCRdb retains in-frame clones only, with some absent. The sample yields about 160,000 clones, approximately 90% seen once. What was sequenced was blood. These receptors all come from a young man in good health.

The sample holds one count of this clone. This chain links TRBV6-5 with TRBJ2-7; D is undetermined. CDR3 length: 14 residues. The germline gives CDR1 MNHEY, CDR2 SVGAGI. The ends were cut back, 6 bases at V and 5 bases at J, with 17 bases in the middle. The CDR3 bases are TGTGCCAGCAGCTCAAATAGGACCCCCAACGAGCAGTACTTC. It codes for CASSSNRTPNEQYF.

The chain couples TRBV11-2 to TRBJ2-1; D possibly matches TRBD1 or TRBD2 (6 bases each). Trimming removed 5 bases at V and 7 bases at J, with 15 bases between. The length of the CDR3 is 14 residues. Looked up from germline, CDR1 is SGHAT and CDR2 is FQNNGV. CDR3 nucleotides: TGTGCCAGCAGCCACTGGGGGGCGGGGAATGAGCAGTTCTTC. It translates to CASSHWGAGNEQFF.

The chain employs TRBV9 and TRBJ2-1; possibly TRBD1 or TRBD2 for D (7 bases each). V lost 4 bases and J 7 bases, leaving 18 bases between the germline ends. CDR3 length: 15 amino acids. Germline V lookup: CDR1 SGDLS, CDR2 YYNGEE. In DNA form, the CDR3 reads TGTGCCAGCAGCCCCAGGGGGGGCGCAGAAAATGAGCAGTTCTTC. Encoded protein: CASSPRGGAENEQFF.

The chain uses TRBV7-2 and TRBJ2-7, with 7 bases matching TRBD2. Losses at the gene ends were 1 base for V and 4 bases for J; bases not matched to a gene: 7. The CDR3 has 15 residues. The germline gives CDR1 SGHTA, CDR2 FQGNSA. CDR3 sequence (DNA): TGTGCCAGCAGCTTAGGGGAGGGGCATTTTTACGAGCAGTACTTC. Translating it yields CASSLGEGHFYEQYF. The full variable domain, completed using reference TRBV7-2 and TRBJ2-7, is GAGVSQSPSNKVTEKGKDVELRCDPISGHTALYWYRQSLGQGLEFLIYFQGNSAPDKSGLPSDRFSAERTGGSVSTLTIQRTQQEDSAVYLCASSLGEGHFYEQYFGPGTRLTVT.

CDR3 DNA sequence: TGTGCCAGCAGGCGAGGAGATGGCTATGGCTACACCTTC. Translation: CASRRGDGYGYTF. The chain is built from TRBV6-5 and TRBJ1-2; no clear D gene. Trimming took 6 bases from V and 4 from J, leaving 12 bases between them. The germline gives CDR1 MNHEY, CDR2 SVGAGI. The CDR3 runs 13 residues.

CDR3 sequence: CASSTGGTHNQPQHF. The CDR3, as DNA: TGTGCCAGCAGTACAGGAGGTACACACAATCAGCCCCAGCATTTT. V gene TRBV6-2 or TRBV6-3 combines with J gene TRBJ1-5, with D possibly TRBD1 on 5 matching bases. CDR1 and CDR2 from the germline V gene are MNHEY and SVGEGT. V lost 5 bases to trimming and J lost 3 bases, with 14 bases between them. CDR3 size: 15 residues.

The chain is built from TRBV27 and TRBJ2-1, with 11 bases that match TRBD2. Germline CDR1 is MNHEY and CDR2 is SMNVEV (reference sequence). The CDR3 length is 14 residues. The junction had 10 bases not matched to a gene; V was cut back by 8 bases and J by 10 bases. The CDR3 sequence: CASHATLAGAEQFF. The CDR3 nucleotides read TGTGCCAGCCACGCTACACTAGCGGGGGCCGAGCAGTTCTTC.

This clone came up a few times. The chain uses TRBV7-9 and TRBJ1-1; the match to TRBD1 covers 10 bases. The junction had 6 bases not matched to a gene; V was cut back by 0 bases and J by 5 bases. CDR1 is SEHNR and CDR2 is FQNEAQ in the germline V gene (reference sequence). CDR3 length: 16 residues. The CDR3 DNA is TGTGCCAGCAGCTTAGCGGGACAGGGGATGTGGACTGAAGCTTTCTTT. Its translation is CASSLAGQGMWTEAFF.

The chain recombines TRBV6-5 with TRBJ2-7, with 7 positions matching TRBD1. V lost 8 bases, J lost 4 bases, and 8 bases stayed unmatched. Germline loops: CDR1 MNHEY, CDR2 SVGAGI. The CDR3 has 13 residues. This CDR3 reads CASGNTGAYEQYF. CDR3 nucleotide sequence: TGTGCCAGCGGAAACACAGGGGCTTACGAGCAGTACTTC.

The genes are TRBV20-1 and TRBJ2-1; TRBD1 might be the D (6 bases). The CDR3 is 11 residues long. Germline values: CDR1 DFQATT, CDR2 SNEGSKA (reference sequence). V was cut by 4 bases and J by 14 bases, with 15 bases left in between. CDR3 sequence reads: CSATRGSGEFF. Written as DNA, the CDR3 is TGCAGTGCTACCCGAGGATCAGGGGAGTTCTTC.

The gene calls are TRBV14 and TRBJ2-7, with D tentatively TRBD2 (6 bases). The CDR3 spans 13 residues. CDR1 is SGHDN and CDR2 is FVKESK in the germline V gene. V dropped 1 base and J dropped 7 bases, with 11 bases sitting between them. The CDR3 bases are TGTGCCAGCAGCCAAGTCGGGAGTAAAGAGCAGTACTTC. It encodes CASSQVGSKEQYF.

The CDR3 loop reads CASSKAEGARNTEAFF. The CDR3 DNA follows: TGTGCCAGCAGCAAGGCCGAGGGGGCGCGGAACACTGAAGCTTTCTTT. This chain links TRBV7-8 with TRBJ1-1; 7 bases are shared with TRBD1. The V gene end was trimmed by 5 bases and the J gene end by 1 base; junction bases not matched to a gene: 10. Germline V gene sequence: CDR1 SGHVS, CDR2 FQNEAQ. The CDR3 totals 16 residues.

The chain combines TRBV7-8 with TRBJ1-4; D is perhaps TRBD1 (5 bases). V lost 5 bases to trimming and J lost 11 bases, with 15 bases between them. In germline, CDR1 is SGHVS, CDR2 FQNEAQ. This CDR3 region has 13 residues. The DNA of the CDR3 is TGTGCCAGCAGCGCGTCATCGAGGGGTAAACTGTTTTTT. It yields the protein CASSASSRGKLFF.

The J gene is TRBJ2-2, the V gene TRBV5-4; D is ambiguous. From germline, CDR1 is SGHNT and CDR2 YYREEE (reference sequence). This CDR3 region has 12 residues. V was trimmed by 5 bases and J by 6 bases, leaving 8 bases between them. CDR3 amino acids: CASSLSPGELFF. For the CDR3, the DNA is TGTGCCAGCAGTTTAAGCCCCGGGGAGCTGTTTTTT. Together with reference TRBV5-4 and TRBJ2-2, the CDR3 gives the full variable domain: ETGVTQSPTHLIKTRGQQVTLRCSSQSGHNTVSWYQQALGQGPQFIFQYYREEENGRGNFPPRFSGLQFPNYSSELNVNALELDDSALYLCASSLSPGELFFGEGSRLTVL.

The table lists this clone with a few counts. This sequence joins TRBV30 and TRBJ1-5; 7 nucleotides align to TRBD1. Germline V gene data show CDR1 as GTSNPN and CDR2 as SVGIG (reference sequence). This CDR3 is built from 12 residues. V dropped 5 bases and J dropped 10; count of bases not matched to a gene: 8. CDR3 coding DNA: TGTGCCTGGCAGGGGGGTCAGGGACCCCAGCATTTT. Protein product: CAWQGGQGPQHF.

The CDR3 here is CASSYLRGGQRETQYF. For the CDR3, the DNA is TGTGCCAGCAGTTACCTTAGGGGGGGCCAACGGGAGACCCAGTACTTC. This chain links TRBV6-5 with TRBJ2-5, with a tentative D call TRBD2 (7 bases). This CDR3 is 16 amino acids long. Trimming took off 2 bases at V and 5 bases at J, with 18 bases between the two ends. Looked up from germline, CDR1 is MNHEY and CDR2 is SVGAGI.

The V gene is TRBV19, the J gene TRBJ1-5, with a tentative D call TRBD1 (5 bases). Germline lookup yields CDR1 LNHDA and CDR2 SQIVND (reference sequence). Trimming took 8 bases from V and 6 from J, leaving 14 bases between them. The CDR3 loop spans 13 amino acids. The DNA of the CDR3 is TGTGCCAGTCGGGAGGGGAGAAGTCAGCCCCAGCATTTT. It translates to CASREGRSQPQHF.

CDR3 residues: CASSPATGVSSGANVLTF. CDR3 DNA sequence: TGTGCCAGCAGCCCCGCGACAGGGGTTTCTTCTGGGGCCAACGTCCTGACTTTC. The chain combines TRBV7-9 with TRBJ2-6, with 8 bases matching TRBD1. V gave up 5 bases and J gave up 1 base; unmatched junction bases: 10. From germline, CDR1 is SEHNR and CDR2 FQNEAQ (reference sequence). CDR3 length: 18 amino acids.

The genes are TRBV4-1 and TRBJ1-5, with D unresolved. CDR1 is MGHRA and CDR2 is YSYEKL in the germline V gene. The CDR3 is 17 residues long. V was pared by 4 bases and J by 0 bases, with 16 bases between. The CDR3 sequence is CASSLRHERYSNQPQHF. As DNA, the CDR3 is TGCGCCAGCAGCCTCAGACACGAGAGATATAGCAATCAGCCCCAGCATTTT.

This chain links TRBV7-3 with TRBJ2-2; 7 positions agree with TRBD1. The CDR3 totals 16 residues. Trimming cost V 0 bases and J 1 base; bases outside gene matches: 2. Looked up from germline, CDR1 is SGHTA and CDR2 is FQGTGA. The CDR3 sequence: CASSLTGQRNTGELFF. CDR3 nucleotides: TGTGCCAGCAGCTTAACGGGACAGAGGAACACCGGGGAGCTGTTTTTT.

J is TRBJ2-2 and V is TRBV2; D could derive from TRBD1 or TRBD2 (5 bases each). Trimming cost V 6 bases and J 1 base, with 12 bases left between them. CDR1 is SNHLY, CDR2 FYNNEI, per germline. The length of the CDR3 is 15 residues. The CDR3 DNA reads as TGTGCCAGCAGGCCGGGGACGGTGAACACCGGGGAGCTGTTTTTT. Its protein product is CASRPGTVNTGELFF.

This clone appeared once. The chain recombines TRBV27 with TRBJ1-1; no firm D call. V lost 0 bases, J lost 2 bases, and 7 bases lay in between. The CDR3 loop spans 14 amino acids. Germline values: CDR1 MNHEY, CDR2 SMNVEV (reference sequence). CDR3 bases: TGTGCCAGCAGTTTATCGCCAAGAAACACTGAAGCTTTCTTT. Its protein is CASSLSPRNTEAFF.

The rearrangement uses TRBV2 and TRBJ2-4, with a tentative D call TRBD1 (6 bases). Germline CDR1 SNHLY, CDR2 FYNNEI. Trimming cost V 6 bases and J 3 bases, with 12 bases left between them. There are 14 residues in the CDR3. CDR3: CASREQGSKNIQYF. The CDR3 bases are TGTGCCAGCAGGGAACAGGGAAGCAAAAACATTCAGTACTTC.

The chain joins TRBV28 to TRBJ1-1, with TRBD1 as a possible D gene (6 bases). V was clipped by 11 bases and J by 4 bases, with 20 bases between them. Germline V gene lookup returns CDR1 MDHEN and CDR2 SYDVKM. The CDR3 runs to 14 residues. CDR3 protein: CACGVGTRATEAFF. In DNA form, the CDR3 reads TGTGCCTGCGGGGTGGGGACAAGAGCCACTGAAGCTTTCTTT. Based on the CDR3 plus reference TRBV28 and TRBJ1-1, the full variable domain is DVKVTQSSRYLVKRTGEKVFLECVQDMDHENMFWYRQDPGLGLRLIYFSYDVKMKEKGDIPEGYSVSREKKERFSLILESASTNQTSMYLCACGVGTRATEAFFGQGTRLTVV.

The rearrangement joins TRBV3-1 (or the pseudogene TRBV3-2) to TRBJ2-1, with 7 bases that match TRBD2. V lost 4 bases to trimming and J lost 2 bases; unmatched junction nucleotides: 8. The germline V gene has CDR1 LGHDT and CDR2 YNNKEL (reference sequence). CDR3 length equals 16 residues. The CDR3 protein is CASSPAGSLTYNEQFF. DNA for the CDR3: TGTGCCAGCAGCCCAGCGGGGTCCCTTACCTACAATGAGCAGTTCTTC.

The chain links TRBV5-1 to TRBJ1-1, with D maybe TRBD1 (6 bases). Germline-derived CDR1 and CDR2 are SGHRS and YFSETQ. V was pared by 2 bases and J by 2 bases, with 10 bases between. The CDR3 is made up of 14 amino acids. CDR3 loop: CASSFKGGNTEAFF. Written as DNA, the CDR3 is TGCGCCAGCAGCTTTAAAGGGGGAAACACTGAAGCTTTCTTT.

The V call is TRBV2, the J call TRBJ2-2; tentative D call: TRBD2 (5 bases). Germline loops: CDR1 SNHLY, CDR2 FYNNEI. V dropped 6 bases and J dropped 5 bases, with 13 bases sitting between them. This CDR3 comprises 14 residues. The CDR3 DNA is TGTGCCAGCAGCCCAATCATAGCGACCGGGGAGCTGTTTTTT. This translates into CASSPIIATGELFF.

This clone was counted a single time. V is TRBV4-3 and J is TRBJ1-2; 7 positions agree with TRBD1. There are 16 residues in the CDR3. The germline V gene has CDR1 LGHNA and CDR2 YSLEER. V dropped 4 bases and J dropped 4; count of bases not matched to a gene: 12. The CDR3 here is CASSRQGQSLLYGYTF. The CDR3 DNA reads as TGCGCCAGCAGCCGCCAGGGACAGTCACTCCTCTATGGCTACACCTTC.

The chain is built from TRBV6-1 and TRBJ2-5; D is possibly TRBD1 or TRBD2 (5 bases each). This CDR3 is 13 amino acids long. The germline gives CDR1 MNHNS, CDR2 SASEGT. The V and J ends lost 4 bases and 5 bases respectively, with 11 bases between them. Written as DNA, the CDR3 is TGTGCCAGCAGTGGAGGGGTAGGCGAGACCCAGTACTTC. Its protein product is CASSGGVGETQYF.

The J gene is TRBJ1-2, the V gene TRBV5-5, with TRBD1 identical over 11 bases. The CDR3 is 16 amino acids. The germline gives CDR1 SGHKS, CDR2 YYEKEE (reference sequence). Germline trimming cut 4 bases from V and 7 bases from J; bases unmatched to any gene: 12. The CDR3 reads CASSAFPGTGGAGYTF. The CDR3 region has the DNA TGTGCCAGCAGCGCCTTCCCCGGGACAGGGGGGGCTGGCTACACCTTC.

J is TRBJ1-5 and V is TRBV29-1, with a tentative D call TRBD1 (5 bases). Germline V gives CDR1 SQVTM, CDR2 ANQGSEA. The V gene lost 6 bases and the J gene lost 4 bases, with 13 bases spanning the gap. This CDR3 region has 13 residues. In nucleotides, the CDR3 is TGCAGCGTCGCCGACAGTCAAAATCAGCCCCAGCATTTT. Its protein is CSVADSQNQPQHF.